A single sample gave rise to the 10 T cell receptor beta chains below, sequenced in a study of tumor-infiltrating lymphocytes in primary liver carcinoma. Total RNA (around 0.45 ug) served as template for TCR beta cDNA synthesis primed by a constant-region primer. Three rounds of nested multiplex PCR with slightly modified ARM-PCR produced TCR beta libraries. Investigators reported that the first two PCR rounds, at approximately 11 cycles each, used TRBV1-TRBV30 forward primers with a C-beta reverse primer. MiXCR, run by TCRdb on the multiplex PCR reads, gives a single entry per CDR3 protein. There are under 200,000 distinct CDR3 sequences in the sample; 65% occur only once, and approximately 7% lies in the top ten. Unsorted whole blood yielded blood RNA, and germline DNA was extracted as well. The sequenced sample was peripheral blood. These receptors all stem from a woman in her fifties or sixties with primary liver carcinoma and hepatitis B virus infection.

This clonotype appeared once. The junction departs from the called germline gene at one end, perhaps through a read error. The chain employs TRBV11-3 and TRBJ1-4; TRBD1 agrees at 7 bases. CDR3 length: 15 amino acids. The germline gives CDR1 SGHNT, CDR2 YENEEA. CDR3 protein: CASSLSGQRTEKPFF. CDR3 DNA: TGTGCCAGCAGCTTATCGGGACAGAGAACTGAAAAACCGTTTTTT.

Regarding this clonotype: At one end, the junction sequence differs from germline, possibly due to a read error. J is TRBJ1-5 and V is TRBV4-1, with unresolved D. The CDR3 runs 15 residues. CDR1 MGHRA and CDR2 YSYEKL come from the germline V gene. For the CDR3, the DNA is TGCGCCGGCAGCGAGTACACCTCTAGCAATCAGCCTCGGCATTTT. Translated, it gives CAGSEYTSSNQPRHF.

As to this clonotype: This may arise from a read error, as a much more abundant clone is one base away. The CDR3 carries no conserved terminal phenylalanine or tryptophan, so it likely arises from a read error. The chain joins TRBV7-9 to TRBJ1-2; no clear D gene. The germline CDR1 and CDR2 sequences are SEHNR and FQNEAQ (reference sequence). There are 14 residues in the CDR3. The ends were cut back, 1 base at V and 1 base at J, with 7 bases in the middle. CDR3 nucleotide sequence: TGTGCCAGCAGCTTAGAGGGCAGTAACTATGGCTACACCTTA. It codes for CASSLEGSNYGYTL.

In regard to this clonotype: With a much larger clone just one base away, this may be a read error. The chain recombines TRBV12-3 or TRBV12-4 with TRBJ2-1, with D tentatively TRBD2 (5 bases). V lost 8 bases and J lost 0, with 17 bases in between. The CDR3 consists of 16 residues. Here the CDR3 reads CASFSRGEGSYNEQFF. The DNA for the CDR3 is TGTGCCAGCTTCTCCAGAGGTGAGGGCTCCTACAATGAGCAGTTCTTC.

This clonotype was recorded a few times. The chain carries TRBV28 and TRBJ2-5, with TRBD1 as a possible D gene (6 bases). V shed 7 bases and J shed 5 bases, with 26 bases lying between them. The CDR3 has 17 residues. In germline, CDR1 is MDHEN, CDR2 SYDVKM. CDR3 amino acids: CASNSGGIVKGVETQYF. CDR3 nucleotide sequence: TGTGCCAGCAACTCTGGGGGCATCGTAAAAGGAGTGGAGACCCAGTACTTC.

This clonotype was recorded a few times. The rearrangement uses TRBV5-1 and TRBJ2-5; D may be TRBD2 (6 bases). The CDR3 is 14 residues long. Germline V gene sequence: CDR1 SGHRS, CDR2 YFSETQ. Trimming shortened V by 9 bases and J by 0 bases, and 15 bases separated the two germline ends. DNA for the CDR3: TGCGCCACCGCCCCGGGACTGAACCAAGAGACCCAGTACTTC. Protein product: CATAPGLNQETQYF.

This clonotype was counted only a few times. The chain has TRBV30 and TRBJ2-1; 7 nucleotides agree with TRBD2. Germline lookup yields CDR1 GTSNPN and CDR2 SVGIG (reference sequence). Unmatched junction bases numbered 10, after V lost 1 base and J lost 1 base. The CDR3 covers 17 residues. The CDR3 sequence: CAWSDSGRAFSYNEQFF. CDR3 nucleotides: TGTGCCTGGAGTGATAGTGGGAGGGCATTTTCCTACAATGAGCAGTTCTTC.

Comment on this clonotype: A much bigger clone sits one base away, suggesting this may be a read error. The rearrangement joins TRBV30 to TRBJ2-2, with D possibly matching TRBD2 (6 bases). The CDR3 consists of 13 residues. From germline, CDR1 is GTSNPN and CDR2 SVGIG (reference sequence). CDR3 DNA sequence: TGTGTCTCCGGGAGTCAGTTTGCCGGGGAGCTGTTTTTT. It translates to CVSGSQFAGELFF.

This clonotype was recorded a few times. The rearrangement joins TRBV5-1 to TRBJ2-1; D may be TRBD1 or TRBD2 (5 bases each). V lost 0 bases, J lost 14 bases, and 15 bases lay in between. Germline V CDR1 and CDR2: SGHRS, YFSETQ. This CDR3 spans 13 amino acids. CDR3 bases: TGCGCCAGCAGCTTGGGTGACCGGGACCGTGAGTTCTTC. Encoded protein: CASSLGDRDREFF.

J is TRBJ1-4 and V is TRBV24-1; 8 bases match TRBD1. Germline assignment: CDR1 KGHDR and CDR2 SFDVKD. The CDR3 consists of 15 residues. The V segment lost 3 bases and the J segment 4 bases; nucleotides outside the gene matches: 3. The CDR3 loop reads CATSDATGVNEKLFF. The CDR3, as DNA: TGTGCCACCAGTGATGCGACAGGGGTTAATGAAAAACTGTTTTTT.